This T cell receptor beta chain originates from a study of shared clonotypes between healthy human individuals. Study-wide context: There were three CD4 naive, three CD4 memory, two CD8 naive and one CD8 memory plates per donor.

Negatively enriched CD4+ T cells were divided by CD45RA into naive and memory. The repertoire was sequenced with immunoSEQ multiplex PCR; TCRdb's copy has only in-frame clones and lacks some. The sample comprises about 1.5 million clones, roughly 95% of which are singletons, and roughly 1.2% rests with the top ten. This CDR3 has 16 amino acids. V gave up 1 base and J gave up 0 bases, with 9 bases separating them. Germline loops: CDR1 WNHNN, CDR2 SYGVQD (reference sequence). Remarks on this clone: Its antigen remains unidentified.

Study-level results: In the sorted subsets, rarefaction showed sequencing was incomplete despite large depth.

The chain couples TRBV10-1 to TRBJ2-2, with no clear D. Sequencing used naive CD4+ T cells sorted from blood. As for subset: CD45RA+ positively selected. The receptor's source is a man aged 25-45 years in good health. The CDR3 bases are TGCGCCAGCAGTGAGTTTGGATTACCGAACACCGGGGAGCTGTTTTTT. Its translation: CASSEFGLPNTGELFF.